Sequencing of this T cell receptor beta chain was carried out in a study of siplizumab effects on memory and regulatory T cells. Per sample, some 90,000 TCR templates were assayed. The method was immunoSEQ multiplex PCR; TCRdb's version includes in-frame clones alone and lacks a portion of them. The sample has about 120,000 clones; 90% to 95% are singletons. Points on this clone: Its specificity is unknown.

General study points: There were only a minor fraction of alloreactive clones that mapped to unstimulated subsets. Memory cells seemed less diverse than naive T cells, which also seemed major contributors to the alloresponse.

The CDR3 sequence is 17 residues long. The germline gives CDR1 LNHNV, CDR2 YYDKDF (reference sequence). V gave up 1 base and J gave up 7 bases, with 19 bases separating them. The clonotype comes from a human donor in good health. The material sequenced was non-Treg CD4+ T cells sorted from blood. This chain joins TRBV15 and TRBJ1-4; D might be TRBD1 (5 bases). The CDR3 loop is CATSRARDGGPREKLFF. The CDR3 DNA is TGTGCCACCAGCAGAGCCCGGGACGGGGGACCGCGTGAAAAACTGTTTTTT. Variable domain in full (rest from reference TRBV15 and TRBJ1-4): DAMVIQNPRYQVTQFGKPVTLSCSQTLNHNVMYWYQQKSSQAPKLLFHYYDKDFNNEADTPDNFQSRRPNTSFCFLDIRSPGLGDTAMYLCATSRARDGGPREKLFFGSGTQLSVL.